These T cell receptor beta chains were read from a single sample in a study of blood T cell repertoires in COVID-19. The protocol was immunoSEQ multiplex PCR, while the TCRdb copy is restricted to in-frame clones and leaves out a portion. The table shows approximately 81,000 clones, with around 91% occurring only once. Sequenced: peripheral blood. The receptor source for this set is a man aged 70-80 years with active or convalescent COVID-19. Each CDR3 is given with its conserved first and last residue. A D gene is named only where the DNA matches it firmly. Clone size is stated in some rows and not others, as once, few, many or a class when expanded.

J gene	clone size	V gene	D gene	CDR3 protein	CDR3 DNA
TRBJ1-1	NA	TRBV5-6	NA	CASSSTSGLNTEAFF	TGTGCCAGCAGCTCCACGTCAGGGTTGAACACTGAAGCTTTCTTT
TRBJ2-1	NA	TRBV9	TRBD2	CASSSTGLGYNEQFF	TGTGCCAGCAGCTCTACCGGACTAGGCTACAATGAGCAGTTCTTC
TRBJ2-7	NA	TRBV5-6	NA	CASSLVQSYEQYF	TGTGCCAGCAGCTTGGTTCAATCCTACGAGCAGTACTTC
TRBJ1-1	few	TRBV30	TRBD1	CAWSVQGSSEAFF	TGTGCCTGGAGTGTACAGGGGAGCTCTGAAGCTTTCTTT
TRBJ1-1	NA	TRBV19	NA	CASSTTSTALLNTEAFF	TGTGCCAGTAGTACCACCTCGACAGCCCTTTTGAACACTGAAGCTTTCTTT
TRBJ1-5	NA	TRBV7-6	TRBD1	CASSRGTGSNQPQHF	TGTGCCAGCAGTAGGGGGACAGGGTCGAATCAGCCCCAGCATTTT
TRBJ1-1	NA	TRBV6-5	TRBD1	CASRVGQGITEAFF	TGTGCCAGCAGGGTTGGACAGGGGATCACTGAAGCTTTCTTT
TRBJ1-3	few	TRBV30	NA	CAWSLAGGAGNTIYF	TGTGCCTGGAGTCTGGCGGGGGGGGCTGGAAACACCATATATTTT
TRBJ1-5	NA	TRBV7-6	TRBD1	CASSPRTGEGNQPQHF	TGTGCCAGCAGCCCAAGGACAGGGGAAGGCAATCAGCCCCAGCATTTT
TRBJ1-1	NA	TRBV4-1	NA	CASSQVGSRTVNTEAFF	TGCGCCAGCAGCCAAGTTGGATCTAGGACAGTGAACACTGAAGCTTTCTTT
TRBJ2-1	NA	TRBV7-7	TRBD1	CASSPDRGNEQFF	TGTGCCAGCAGCCCGGACAGGGGGAATGAGCAGTTCTTC
TRBJ2-5	NA	TRBV4-2	TRBD2	CASSQGAGKLVETQYF	TGTGCCAGCAGCCAAGGAGCGGGGAAGTTGGTGGAGACCCAGTACTTC
TRBJ2-7	NA	TRBV5-4	TRBD2	CASRSGPSGGYEQYF	TGTGCCAGCAGATCTGGCCCCAGCGGGGGCTACGAGCAGTACTTC
TRBJ2-7	NA	TRBV7-9	NA	CASSLNRDTEQYF	TGTGCCAGCAGCCTTAATCGGGACACCGAGCAGTACTTC
TRBJ2-3	NA	TRBV6-5	NA	CASSSPGGRDTQYF	TGTGCCAGCAGCTCCCCGGGGGGCCGTGATACGCAGTATTTT
TRBJ2-1	NA	TRBV3-1/TRBV3-2	TRBD2	CASSQDRGSGARYNEQFF	TGTGCCAGCAGCCAAGATCGGGGTAGCGGGGCAAGGTACAATGAGCAGTTCTTC
TRBJ2-6	NA	TRBV9	NA	CASSVAPGATSGANVLTF	TGTGCCAGCAGCGTAGCCCCAGGGGCTACCTCTGGGGCCAACGTCCTGACTTTC
TRBJ1-1	once	TRBV2	NA	CASRGDTTEAFF	TGTGCCAGCAGGGGAGACACCACTGAAGCTTTCTTT
TRBJ2-7	NA	TRBV27	TRBD1	CARTGWSYEQYF	TGTGCCAGGACAGGGTGGTCCTACGAGCAGTACTTC
TRBJ1-1	NA	TRBV29-1	TRBD1	CSGRTGAEAFF	TGCAGCGGGAGGACAGGGGCTGAAGCTTTCTTT
TRBJ1-3	NA	TRBV5-3	NA	CARSLARPWFGNTIYF	TGTGCCAGAAGCTTGGCTAGGCCCTGGTTTGGAAACACCATATATTTT
TRBJ2-3	few	TRBV6-5	TRBD1	CASSPTGGRADTQYF	TGTGCCAGCAGTCCGACAGGGGGCCGGGCAGATACGCAGTATTTT
TRBJ1-2	few	TRBV30	NA	CAWIGGPRGYTF	TGTGCCTGGATAGGAGGACCGCGAGGCTACACCTTC
TRBJ1-2	NA	TRBV7-2	TRBD1	CASSLARDSFVDYGYTF	TGTGCCAGCAGCTTAGCCAGGGACAGTTTTGTGGACTATGGCTACACCTTC
TRBJ1-6	NA	TRBV2	NA	CASSLRGTGSPLHF	TGTGCCAGCAGCCTCAGGGGTACGGGGTCACCCCTCCACTTT
TRBJ1-1	NA	TRBV3-1/TRBV3-2	NA	CASSHITEAFF	TGTGCCAGCAGCCATATCACTGAAGCTTTCTTT
TRBJ2-7	few	TRBV5-1	NA	CASSLGQGNEQYF	TGCGCCAGCAGCTTGGGCCAGGGGAACGAGCAGTACTTC
TRBJ1-5	NA	TRBV4-2	NA	CASSQVGGTQHF	TGTGCCAGCAGCCAAGTGGGGGGAACCCAGCATTTT
TRBJ2-1	NA	TRBV11-1	NA	CASSLNRDSYNEQFF	TGTGCCAGCAGCTTAAACAGGGACTCCTACAATGAGCAGTTCTTC
TRBJ1-2	NA	TRBV6-6	TRBD1	CASSSLTGGIYGYTF	TGTGCCAGCAGTTCCTTGACAGGGGGCATATATGGCTACACCTTC
TRBJ1-1	NA	TRBV19	NA	CATRPGSGPYNTEAFF	TGTGCCACCCGACCGGGGAGCGGCCCTTACAACACTGAAGCTTTCTTT
TRBJ2-1	NA	TRBV5-1	NA	CASTGLAGIYNEQFF	TGCGCCAGTACCGGATTGGCGGGGATCTACAATGAGCAGTTCTTC
TRBJ2-1	NA	TRBV19	NA	CASTSEGGAYNEQFF	TGTGCCAGTACCTCTGAGGGGGGGGCCTACAATGAGCAGTTCTTC
TRBJ2-6	NA	TRBV4-3	NA	CASSQEIGSGANVLTF	TGCGCCAGCAGCCAAGAAATCGGGAGTGGGGCCAACGTCCTGACTTTC
TRBJ2-1	NA	TRBV5-1	TRBD2	CASSYGLAGGYNEQFF	TGCGCCAGCAGCTACGGACTAGCGGGGGGATACAATGAGCAGTTCTTC
TRBJ2-1	NA	TRBV18	NA	CASSPGQSSYNEQFF	TGTGCCAGCTCACCCGGACAGAGCTCCTACAATGAGCAGTTCTTC
TRBJ1-1	NA	TRBV27	NA	CATVSRFSTEAFF	TGTGCCACCGTATCCAGGTTCAGCACTGAAGCTTTCTTT
TRBJ2-7	NA	TRBV7-9	NA	CASSPEHVTYEQYF	TGTGCCAGCAGCCCCGAGCACGTTACCTACGAGCAGTACTTC
TRBJ2-1	NA	TRBV16	NA	CASSQVGAAHNEQFF	TGTGCCAGCAGCCAAGTGGGGGCTGCCCACAATGAGCAGTTCTTC
TRBJ2-2	NA	TRBV14	TRBD2	CASSRGGDALRLNTGELFF	TGTGCCAGCAGCCGGGGGGGGGACGCCCTAAGACTGAACACCGGGGAGCTGTTTTTT
TRBJ1-5	NA	TRBV7-2	NA	CASSSSGRNQPQHF	TGTGCCAGCAGCTCCTCTGGGAGGAATCAGCCCCAGCATTTT